This T cell receptor beta chain was captured in a study of regulatory T cells in long-lasting Graves disease. The time point: newly diagnosed GD, antithyroid drugs for less than 3 months. From PBMCs, RNA was extracted and then used to make the TCR library. This clonotype was counted many times. Its antigen is not known. The TCR beta library used iRepertoire HTBI primers with Arm-PCR amplification of CDR3. TCRdb processed the multiplex PCR reads anew with MiXCR; each CDR3 protein has one entry. The table lists 350,000 to 500,000 distinct CDR3 sequences, 14% of them singletons. This CDR3 has 18 residues. V trimming: 5 bases; J trimming: 0 bases; junction bases outside the gene matches: 15. Study observations and caveats: It is possible that accuracy was reduced by the small size of the sample. Rather than thyroid tissue, only peripheral blood underwent study.

This sample also belongs to another study, concerning T cells in Graves' hyperthyroidism and ophthalmopathy. That source notes: Diagnosis of hyperthyroidism was new in patients aged 18 to 65, and its duration was under 2 months.

The material sequenced was peripheral blood mononuclear cells (PBMCs), taken at new diagnosis, from a patient treated with antithyroid drugs. The chain employs TRBV12-3 or TRBV12-4 and TRBJ2-7, with 8 bases identical to TRBD2. The sequence derives from a woman aged 45-59 years with Graves disease. The CDR3 spells CASSMTRVLAESSYEQYF. The DNA of the CDR3 is TGTGCCAGCAGTATGACGAGGGTACTAGCGGAAAGCTCCTACGAGCAGTACTTC.